These T cell receptor beta chains were read from a single sample in a study of OX40 agonist ivuxolimab in advanced cancers. TCRdb's copy holds only in-frame clones and misses some; the assay was immunoSEQ multiplex PCR. The data show roughly 93,000 clones, with less than 95% seen just once and 1.5% to 2% held by the top ten. The sequences come from CD4+ or CD8+ T cells sorted from blood, collected in a trial of the OX40 agonist ivuxolimab. Receptors originate from an adult with an advanced solid tumor such as melanoma, head and neck, liver or kidney cancer. The CDR3 runs from the conserved cysteine through the conserved F or W. The order of the fields is V gene, clone size, J gene, CDR3 length, D gene, CDR3 DNA, CDR3 protein. A D gene is named only where the DNA matches it firmly. Clone size, where shown, is once, few, many, or a class for clones that have expanded.

v_call: TRBV5-1; clone_size: .; j_call: TRBJ2-2; cdr3_length: 17; d_call: .; cdr3_nt: TGCGCCAGCACCGTAGCAGGGGCTACCGCGAACACCGGGGAGCTGTTTTTT; cdr3_aa: CASTVAGATANTGELFF
v_call: TRBV28; clone_size: .; j_call: TRBJ2-1; cdr3_length: 13; d_call: .; cdr3_nt: TGTGCCAGCAGTTTAGTCCAGTACAATGAGCAGTTCTTC; cdr3_aa: CASSLVQYNEQFF
v_call: TRBV28; clone_size: .; j_call: TRBJ1-5; cdr3_length: 15; d_call: TRBD1; cdr3_nt: TGTGCCAGCAGTTTAACAGGGGTTGGCAATCAGCCCCAGCATTTT; cdr3_aa: CASSLTGVGNQPQHF
v_call: TRBV5-1; clone_size: .; j_call: TRBJ2-5; cdr3_length: 14; d_call: .; cdr3_nt: TGCGCCAGCAGCTTGGCCGGCAGGCAAGAGACCCAGTACTTC; cdr3_aa: CASSLAGRQETQYF
v_call: TRBV28; clone_size: .; j_call: TRBJ2-2; cdr3_length: 15; d_call: .; cdr3_nt: TGTGCCAGCAGTTTCGGTACTGCGAACACCGGGGAGCTGTTTTTT; cdr3_aa: CASSFGTANTGELFF
v_call: TRBV28; clone_size: .; j_call: TRBJ1-2; cdr3_length: 12; d_call: .; cdr3_nt: TGTGCCAGCAGGGACAGTATCTATGGCTACACCTTC; cdr3_aa: CASRDSIYGYTF
v_call: TRBV6-5; clone_size: .; j_call: TRBJ1-5; cdr3_length: 13; d_call: .; cdr3_nt: TGTGCCAGCGCCACCAGGGAAAATCAGCCCCAGCATTTT; cdr3_aa: CASATRENQPQHF
v_call: TRBV4-2; clone_size: .; j_call: TRBJ2-7; cdr3_length: 15; d_call: .; cdr3_nt: TGTGCCAGCAGCCAAACCGCCGGGAGCGACGACGAGCAGTACTTC; cdr3_aa: CASSQTAGSDDEQYF
v_call: TRBV28; clone_size: .; j_call: TRBJ1-2; cdr3_length: 15; d_call: .; cdr3_nt: TGTGCCAGCACACGTTCCGGGTCCTTAGGCCCGGGCTACACCTTC; cdr3_aa: CASTRSGSLGPGYTF
v_call: TRBV7-2; clone_size: .; j_call: TRBJ2-6; cdr3_length: 16; d_call: TRBD1; cdr3_nt: TGTGCCAGCAGGCCGGGACAGGGTGGTGGGGCCAACGTCCTGACTTTC; cdr3_aa: CASRPGQGGGANVLTF
v_call: TRBV29-1; clone_size: .; j_call: TRBJ2-2; cdr3_length: 13; d_call: TRBD1; cdr3_nt: TGCAGCGTACGGCAGGGGGACACCGGGGAGCTGTTTTTT; cdr3_aa: CSVRQGDTGELFF
v_call: TRBV10-3; clone_size: .; j_call: TRBJ1-5; cdr3_length: 13; d_call: TRBD1; cdr3_nt: TGTGCCGCCAGACAGGGGGTGAATCAGCCCCAGCATTTT; cdr3_aa: CAARQGVNQPQHF
v_call: TRBV19; clone_size: .; j_call: TRBJ2-1; cdr3_length: 16; d_call: TRBD2; cdr3_nt: TGTGCCAGTAGTCTTCGACTAGCGGCCTCCTACAATGAGCAGTTCTTC; cdr3_aa: CASSLRLAASYNEQFF
v_call: TRBV18; clone_size: .; j_call: TRBJ2-6; cdr3_length: 18; d_call: .; cdr3_nt: TGTGCCAGCTCACCTGGGACTTCTTATGGGGCTGGGGCCAACGTCCTGACTTTC; cdr3_aa: CASSPGTSYGAGANVLTF
v_call: TRBV18; clone_size: .; j_call: TRBJ2-6; cdr3_length: 15; d_call: TRBD1; cdr3_nt: TGTGCCAGCTCACGACAGGGGCTAGAGGCCAACGTCCTGACTTTC; cdr3_aa: CASSRQGLEANVLTF
v_call: TRBV5-1; clone_size: .; j_call: TRBJ2-5; cdr3_length: 20; d_call: TRBD2; cdr3_nt: TGCGCCAGCAGCTTGTCCGGGTGGCTAGCGGGAGGCCGTGTTGGAGAGACCCAGTACTTC; cdr3_aa: CASSLSGWLAGGRVGETQYF
v_call: TRBV4-1; clone_size: few; j_call: TRBJ1-5; cdr3_length: 15; d_call: TRBD1; cdr3_nt: TGCGCCAGCAGCCAAGCCAACAGGGGCGAGTTGCCCCAGCATTTT; cdr3_aa: CASSQANRGELPQHF
v_call: TRBV30; clone_size: .; j_call: TRBJ1-1; cdr3_length: 14; d_call: .; cdr3_nt: TGTGCCTGGAGTATATTCAGGGCGAACACTGAAGCTTTCTTT; cdr3_aa: CAWSIFRANTEAFF
v_call: TRBV6-1; clone_size: .; j_call: TRBJ1-5; cdr3_length: 13; d_call: .; cdr3_nt: TGTGCCAGCAGTGTGGACGGGAATCAGCCCCAGCATTTT; cdr3_aa: CASSVDGNQPQHF
v_call: TRBV27; clone_size: .; j_call: TRBJ1-1; cdr3_length: 14; d_call: .; cdr3_nt: TGTGCCAGCAGTTTATCATGGGGCAGCTTTTATGCTTTCTTT; cdr3_aa: CASSLSWGSFYAFF
v_call: TRBV13; clone_size: .; j_call: TRBJ2-5; cdr3_length: 14; d_call: .; cdr3_nt: TGTGCCAGCAGCTCCTGGGAGCAGGGGGAGACCCAGTACTTC; cdr3_aa: CASSSWEQGETQYF
v_call: TRBV18; clone_size: .; j_call: TRBJ2-5; cdr3_length: 16; d_call: TRBD2; cdr3_nt: TGTGCCAGCTCACCACCGGGACTAGCGGGCCAGGGGACCCAGTACTTC; cdr3_aa: CASSPPGLAGQGTQYF
v_call: TRBV5-4; clone_size: .; j_call: TRBJ1-3; cdr3_length: 13; d_call: .; cdr3_nt: TGTGCCAGCAGCTTACAGGCTGGAAACACCATATATTTT; cdr3_aa: CASSLQAGNTIYF
v_call: TRBV6-6; clone_size: .; j_call: TRBJ2-5; cdr3_length: 15; d_call: TRBD2; cdr3_nt: TGTGCCAGCAGCCCGACTAGCGGGAGCATGGAGACCCAGTACTTC; cdr3_aa: CASSPTSGSMETQYF
v_call: TRBV4-1; clone_size: .; j_call: TRBJ2-2; cdr3_length: 16; d_call: .; cdr3_nt: TGCGCCAGCAGCCAATCCGGGGGACTCGGCACCGGGGAGCTGTTTTTT; cdr3_aa: CASSQSGGLGTGELFF
v_call: TRBV7-2; clone_size: .; j_call: TRBJ2-1; cdr3_length: 19; d_call: TRBD2; cdr3_nt: TGTGCCAGCAGCTCTAGGACTAGCGGGAGGCGGCCCGCCTACAATGAGCAGTTCTTC; cdr3_aa: CASSSRTSGRRPAYNEQFF
v_call: TRBV30; clone_size: .; j_call: TRBJ2-3; cdr3_length: 18; d_call: TRBD2; cdr3_nt: TGTGCCTGGAGTCCTCCCCTAGCGTGGCGGGAGGACCCAGATACGCAGTATTTT; cdr3_aa: CAWSPPLAWREDPDTQYF
v_call: TRBV18; clone_size: .; j_call: TRBJ1-6; cdr3_length: 16; d_call: .; cdr3_nt: TGTGCCAGCTCACCACCGTACGGGGGGCAGGATTCACCCCTCCACTTT; cdr3_aa: CASSPPYGGQDSPLHF
v_call: TRBV14; clone_size: .; j_call: TRBJ2-2; cdr3_length: 15; d_call: .; cdr3_nt: TGTGCCAGCAGCGAACTCAGGGCTCGAACCGGGGAGCTGTTTTTT; cdr3_aa: CASSELRARTGELFF
v_call: TRBV19; clone_size: .; j_call: TRBJ1-1; cdr3_length: 14; d_call: TRBD1; cdr3_nt: TGTGCCAGTACCCCAAAGGGACAGCTAGTTGAAGCTTTCTTT; cdr3_aa: CASTPKGQLVEAFF
v_call: TRBV28; clone_size: .; j_call: TRBJ2-7; cdr3_length: 17; d_call: .; cdr3_nt: TGTGCCAGCACCCCCCCCGGACAGATTAGTGGGGACTACGAGCAGTACTTC; cdr3_aa: CASTPPGQISGDYEQYF
v_call: TRBV11-3; clone_size: once; j_call: TRBJ2-7; cdr3_length: 15; d_call: .; cdr3_nt: TGTGCCAGCAGCTCCAAGGGGCGCACCTCCTACGAGCAGTACTTC; cdr3_aa: CASSSKGRTSYEQYF
v_call: TRBV10-3; clone_size: once; j_call: TRBJ1-4; cdr3_length: 15; d_call: .; cdr3_nt: TGTGCCACCAGGGACGGAACGCGACCTAATGAAAAACTGTTTTTT; cdr3_aa: CATRDGTRPNEKLFF
v_call: TRBV5-6; clone_size: .; j_call: TRBJ2-7; cdr3_length: 14; d_call: TRBD1; cdr3_nt: TGTGCCAGCAGACAGGGGGGAAGATCCTACGAGCAGTACTTC; cdr3_aa: CASRQGGRSYEQYF
v_call: TRBV7-9; clone_size: .; j_call: TRBJ2-3; cdr3_length: 17; d_call: TRBD2; cdr3_nt: TGTGCCAGCATCGATAAACTAGCGGCCTCTAGCACAGATACGCAGTATTTT; cdr3_aa: CASIDKLAASSTDTQYF
v_call: TRBV2; clone_size: .; j_call: TRBJ1-1; cdr3_length: 13; d_call: TRBD1; cdr3_nt: TGTGCCAGCAGTGAGAGGACAGGGCGTGAAGCTTTCTTT; cdr3_aa: CASSERTGREAFF
v_call: TRBV5-1; clone_size: .; j_call: TRBJ2-5; cdr3_length: 14; d_call: .; cdr3_nt: TGCGCCAGCAGCAGGGACATCACCCCCGAGACCCAGTACTTC; cdr3_aa: CASSRDITPETQYF
v_call: TRBV6-5; clone_size: .; j_call: TRBJ2-1; cdr3_length: 12; d_call: TRBD1; cdr3_nt: TGTGCCAGCAGTACGGGACAGAGAGAGCAGTTCTTC; cdr3_aa: CASSTGQREQFF
v_call: TRBV7-9; clone_size: once; j_call: TRBJ1-2; cdr3_length: 18; d_call: TRBD1; cdr3_nt: TGTGCCAGCAGCTTAGGGTGGGGACAGGGGACCTCTAACTATGGCTACACCTTC; cdr3_aa: CASSLGWGQGTSNYGYTF
v_call: TRBV6-6; clone_size: .; j_call: TRBJ2-7; cdr3_length: 15; d_call: TRBD2; cdr3_nt: TGTGCCAGCAGACGATCTAGCGGAGTATACTACGAGCAGTACTTC; cdr3_aa: CASRRSSGVYYEQYF
v_call: TRBV6-5; clone_size: .; j_call: TRBJ2-3; cdr3_length: 14; d_call: TRBD1; cdr3_nt: TGTGCCAGCACCTGGGACAGGGGGGCAGATACGCAGTATTTT; cdr3_aa: CASTWDRGADTQYF
v_call: TRBV28; clone_size: .; j_call: TRBJ1-1; cdr3_length: 15; d_call: .; cdr3_nt: TGTGCCAGCAGTTTCACGGGGGATTGGGAGACTGAAGCTTTCTTT; cdr3_aa: CASSFTGDWETEAFF
v_call: TRBV4-2; clone_size: few; j_call: TRBJ1-1; cdr3_length: 15; d_call: .; cdr3_nt: TGTGCCAGCAGAGTTGGGGGAAACATGAACACTGAAGCTTTCTTT; cdr3_aa: CASRVGGNMNTEAFF
v_call: TRBV28; clone_size: .; j_call: TRBJ1-2; cdr3_length: 12; d_call: .; cdr3_nt: TGTGCCAGCAGTTTAGAGAAAGACGGCTGGACCTTC; cdr3_aa: CASSLEKDGWTF
v_call: TRBV14; clone_size: .; j_call: TRBJ2-7; cdr3_length: 13; d_call: .; cdr3_nt: TGTGCCAACATTCAAGACAGCCCGTACGAGCAGTACTTC; cdr3_aa: CANIQDSPYEQYF
v_call: TRBV28; clone_size: .; j_call: TRBJ2-7; cdr3_length: 14; d_call: TRBD1; cdr3_nt: TGTGCCAGCAGACTAGGTGGGACAGGGGGCGAGCAGTACTTC; cdr3_aa: CASRLGGTGGEQYF
v_call: TRBV28; clone_size: .; j_call: TRBJ2-1; cdr3_length: 12; d_call: .; cdr3_nt: TGTGCCAGCAGCACCCCGACGTCTGAGCAGTTCTTC; cdr3_aa: CASSTPTSEQFF
v_call: TRBV7-8; clone_size: .; j_call: TRBJ2-5; cdr3_length: 12; d_call: .; cdr3_nt: TGTGCCAGCAGCTTAGCAGGTGGTACCCAGTACTTC; cdr3_aa: CASSLAGGTQYF